The 20 T cell receptor beta chains in this list originate from one sample, sequenced in a study of ipilimumab plus nivolumab after autologous stem cell transplantation. Assay: immunoSEQ multiplex PCR; the TCRdb copy retains only in-frame clones and omits some. This sample carries approximately 84,000 clones, 65% to 85% of them seen once, and the ten largest clones take about 2.2%. Source: PBMCs, taken in a trial of ipilimumab plus nivolumab as post-transplant consolidation. These TCRs come from a male donor with diffuse large B-cell lymphoma.

The V gene is TRBV7-2, the J gene TRBJ2-5; unclear D gene. V shed 3 bases and J shed 2 bases, with 7 bases lying between them. CDR1 SGHTA and CDR2 FQGNSA come from the germline V gene. The CDR3 loop spans 13 amino acids. CDR3 region: CASSFSRQETQYF. The CDR3 nucleotides read TGTGCCAGCAGCTTTTCGAGGCAAGAGACCCAGTACTTC.

V and J are TRBV9 and TRBJ2-1; a weak D match, TRBD2 (6 bases). In germline, CDR1 is SGDLS, CDR2 YYNGEE. The CDR3 is made up of 15 amino acids. V was shortened by 3 bases and J by 6 bases, with 16 bases between the two germline ends. In DNA, the CDR3 is TGTGCCAGCAGCGCATCCGGGACTGGGCCCAATGAGCAGTTCTTC. It translates to CASSASGTGPNEQFF.

The CDR3 here is CASRDRGRGTEAFF. The CDR3 DNA reads as TGTGCCAGCAGGGACAGGGGGCGGGGCACTGAAGCTTTCTTT. This chain uses TRBV6-5 with TRBJ1-1; 11 positions match TRBD1. Germline CDR1 MNHEY, CDR2 SVGAGI. With V trimmed by 6 bases and J by 4 bases, 4 bases remained unmatched. This CDR3 comprises 14 residues.

This chain connects TRBV18 to TRBJ1-1; D is possibly TRBD1 (5 bases). Trimming removed 6 bases at V and 3 bases at J, with 14 bases between. The CDR3 has 14 amino acids. Germline V CDR1 and CDR2: KGHSH, LQKENI. The CDR3 loop is CASSSKGRDTEAFF. Written as DNA, the CDR3 is TGTGCCAGCTCCTCAAAGGGGAGAGACACTGAAGCTTTCTTT.

V is TRBV4-2 and J is TRBJ2-3, with D possibly being TRBD1 (8 bases). V dropped 3 bases and J dropped 6 bases, with 19 bases sitting between them. There are 16 residues in the CDR3. Germline V gives CDR1 LGHNA, CDR2 YNFKEQ. CDR3 in amino acids: CASSHLIGQGGDTQYF. DNA of the CDR3: TGTGCCAGCAGCCATTTGATCGGACAGGGAGGGGATACGCAGTATTTT.

The chain has TRBV6-5 and TRBJ1-2; tentative D call: TRBD1 (6 bases). V was pared by 2 bases and J by 7 bases, with 14 bases between. Germline V lookup: CDR1 MNHEY, CDR2 SVGAGI. The CDR3 has 14 residues. CDR3 nucleotide sequence: TGTGCCAGCAGTTACGCACAGGGATCGAGTGGCTACACCTTC. Residues: CASSYAQGSSGYTF.

The chain combines TRBV6-5 with TRBJ1-3; the match to TRBD1 covers 8 bases. Germline V lookup: CDR1 MNHEY, CDR2 SVGAGI. J was trimmed by 4 bases and V by 4 bases; bases with no gene match: 9. This CDR3 region has 16 residues. This CDR3 reads CASSSRQGSMGNTIYF. In DNA form, the CDR3 reads TGTGCCAGCAGTTCTAGACAGGGGAGTATGGGAAACACCATATATTTT.

The rearrangement uses TRBV5-1 and TRBJ2-3, with 7 nucleotides matching TRBD2. V dropped 4 bases and J dropped 2; count of bases not matched to a gene: 7. The V gene's germline CDR1 is SGHRS and CDR2 YFSETQ. The CDR3 covers 15 residues. The CDR3 loop reads CASSLHGGDTDTQYF. The CDR3 bases are TGCGCCAGCAGCCTCCATGGGGGGGACACAGATACGCAGTATTTT.

The rearrangement links TRBV2 to TRBJ1-2, with a weak D call TRBD1 (6 bases). The CDR3 is made up of 13 amino acids. The germline gives CDR1 SNHLY, CDR2 FYNNEI. Trimming shortened V by 5 bases and J by 4 bases, and 11 bases separated the two germline ends. As DNA, the CDR3 is TGTGCCAGCAGTCGGACAGAGCTCTATGGCTACACCTTC. Its protein product is CASSRTELYGYTF.

The J gene is TRBJ2-1, the V gene TRBV5-1; the D is unclear. Germline values: CDR1 SGHRS, CDR2 YFSETQ. Trimming stripped 4 bases from V and 0 bases from J, with 5 bases between. CDR3 length: 13 amino acids. The CDR3 reads CASSGDSYNEQFF. The CDR3 DNA reads as TGCGCCAGCAGCGGGGACTCCTACAATGAGCAGTTCTTC. Full variable domain (missing parts from reference TRBV5-1 and TRBJ2-1): KAGVTQTPRYLIKTRGQQVTLSCSPISGHRSVSWYQQTPGQGLQFLFEYFSETQRNKGNFPGRFSGRQFSNSRSEMNVSTLELGDSALYLCASSGDSYNEQFFGPGTRLTVL.

Turning to this clone: At one end, the junction sequence differs from germline, possibly due to a read error. The chain couples TRBV27 to TRBJ2-3; 8 nucleotides align to TRBD2. The V gene's germline CDR1 is MNHEY and CDR2 SMNVEV (reference sequence). The CDR3 spans 11 residues. CDR3 nucleotides: TGTGCTCAACTAAAAACAGCGGGGGAGCATTTT. Translated: CAQLKTAGEHF.

The V gene is TRBV19, the J gene TRBJ2-1, with D maybe TRBD2 (6 bases). V lost 3 bases, J lost 2 bases, and 11 bases lay in between. Germline CDR1 reads LNHDA; CDR2 reads SQIVND (reference sequence). This CDR3 is built from 15 residues. In DNA form, the CDR3 reads TGTGCCAGTAGTATCAAGGAGGGTACCTACAATGAGCAGTTCTTC. Translated: CASSIKEGTYNEQFF.

The V gene is TRBV6-1, the J gene TRBJ2-2, with TRBD2 matching over 14 bases. Per the germline V gene, CDR1 is MNHNS and CDR2 is SASEGT. Unmatched junction bases numbered 11, after V lost 4 bases and J lost 4 bases. CDR3 length: 19 residues. CDR3 DNA: TGTGCCAGCAGTGCCGCCAGACTAGCGGGGGGGCGGAGCACCGGGGAGCTGTTTTTT. Protein: CASSAARLAGGRSTGELFF.

V gene TRBV29-1 combines with J gene TRBJ1-4, with 7 bases that match TRBD1. Trimming at V came to 4 bases and at J to 5 bases, leaving 7 bases not matched to a gene. This CDR3 is built from 14 residues. Germline values: CDR1 SQVTM, CDR2 ANQGSEA. CDR3 bases: TGCAGCGTTGGAGGGGGCCGGCTGAATGAAAAACTGTTTTTT. It codes for CSVGGGRLNEKLFF.

This clone was seen once. The chain has TRBV6-8 and TRBJ1-5; 7 positions agree with TRBD1. This CDR3 comprises 16 residues. Germline values: CDR1 MNHGY, CDR2 SAAAGT. J lost 2 bases, V lost 2 bases, and 6 bases had no gene match. The CDR3 region is CASSYPGQDRNQPQHF. CDR3 sequence (DNA): TGTGCCAGCAGTTACCCCGGACAGGATCGCAATCAGCCCCAGCATTTT.

V usage is TRBV5-1 and J usage is TRBJ1-3; D is perhaps TRBD1 (5 bases). The germline V gene has CDR1 SGHRS and CDR2 YFSETQ. This CDR3 region has 16 residues. V shed 6 bases and J shed 0 bases, with 16 bases lying between them. In DNA, the CDR3 is TGCGCCAGCAACCGGGCAGGGCCGAGCTCTGGAAACACCATATATTTT. This translates into CASNRAGPSSGNTIYF.

The chain links TRBV5-1 to TRBJ2-2; D ambiguous. Trimming stripped 1 base from V and 7 bases from J, with 8 bases between. The germline CDR1 and CDR2 sequences are SGHRS and YFSETQ. CDR3 size: 13 residues. CDR3 amino acids: CASSLSVGGELFF. The CDR3 coding sequence is TGCGCCAGCAGCTTGTCCGTCGGCGGGGAGCTGTTTTTT.

This clone was observed a few times. The V and J genes are TRBV18 and TRBJ1-2; D is undetermined. With 2 bases removed from V and 2 bases from J, the gap between germline ends came to 12 bases. Germline lookup yields CDR1 KGHSH and CDR2 LQKENI. CDR3 length equals 15 residues. The CDR3 loop is CASSPRESANYGYTF. CDR3 DNA sequence: TGTGCCAGCTCACCAAGGGAGTCAGCCAACTATGGCTACACCTTC. Complete variable domain (other parts from reference TRBV18 and TRBJ1-2): NAGVMQNPRHLVRRRGQEARLRCSPMKGHSHVYWYRQLPEEGLKFMVYLQKENIIDESGMPKERFSAEFPKEGPSILRIQQVVRGDSAAYFCASSPRESANYGYTFGSGTRLTVV.

V is TRBV7-2 and J is TRBJ1-3; D is ambiguous. Deletions cut 0 bases from V and 0 bases from J, with 6 bases between. Germline CDR1 is SGHTA and CDR2 is FQGNSA. The CDR3 sequence is 15 residues long. This CDR3 reads CASSLADISGNTIYF. The CDR3 DNA reads TGTGCCAGCAGCTTAGCCGACATCTCTGGAAACACCATATATTTT.

V is TRBV7-2 and J is TRBJ2-1; TRBD2 matches 14 bases. The CDR3 totals 14 residues. The germline V gene has CDR1 SGHTA and CDR2 FQGNSA. V was pared by 4 bases and J by 8 bases, with 1 base of the junction left unmatched. The CDR3 here is CASSSGLAGDEQFF. The CDR3 coding sequence is TGTGCCAGCAGCTCGGGACTAGCGGGGGATGAGCAGTTCTTC.